Sequencing of this TCR beta chain was carried out in a study of T cell changes during pregnancy in multiple sclerosis. The CDR3 has 13 residues. CDR1 and CDR2 (germline): SQVTM, ANQGSEA. Trimming cost V 7 bases and J 5 bases; bases outside gene matches: 9. Assay: immunoSEQ multiplex PCR; the TCRdb copy retains only in-frame clones and omits some. In the table there are about 55,000 clones, about nine tenths of which are singletons. The TCR comes from a female donor with multiple sclerosis, enrolled in a pregnancy study. The sample was CD4+ T cells from peripheral blood mononuclear cells, taken in the first trimester of pregnancy. The genes are TRBV29-1 and TRBJ2-3, with 7 bases identical to TRBD1. In DNA, the CDR3 is TGCAGCGAGCGACAGGGCTCAGAAGATACGCAGTATTTT. As protein: CSERQGSEDTQYF.